This T cell receptor (beta chain) originates from a study of blood T cell repertoires in COVID-19. Assay used: immunoSEQ multiplex PCR; TCRdb lists only in-frame clones, some missing. The sample lists some 300,000 clones, 90% seen once, with less than 4% in the top ten. Per germline, CDR1 SGHRS and CDR2 YFSETQ. The CDR3 spans 15 residues. Germline trimming cut 0 bases from V and 4 bases from J; bases unmatched to any gene: 5. The sequenced sample was PBMCs or T cells enriched from blood (not recorded which). The chain links TRBV5-1 to TRBJ2-3, with TRBD1 matching over 7 bases. This clonotype originated in a woman aged 25 to 39 who had been exposed to COVID-19. In nucleotides, the CDR3 is TGCGCCAGCAGCTTGGAGGCAGGGGGTTCAGATACGCAGTATTTT. It codes for CASSLEAGGSDTQYF.